Described below is a single TCR beta chain sequence and its context. The antigen remains unidentified. These data are taken from a study of cytomegalovirus exposure and HLA in healthy donors. It was with 60 Vbeta and 13 Jbeta primers that the PCR ran. Clones were sequenced by immunoSEQ multiplex PCR, and TCRdb holds only the in-frame ones, with some missing. The sample includes around 150,000 clones, roughly 79% of them seen just once. CDR3 length: 15 amino acids. Germline CDR1 and CDR2: SGDLS and YYNGEE. V lost 1 base to trimming and J lost 2 bases, with 10 bases between them. General observations from the study: By HLA locus, TCR association rates varied in a later analysis, with DRB1 showing the most and HLA-C the fewest.

The sequenced sample was PBMCs. This receptor was taken from a woman between 50 and 59 years old in good health and CMV-seronegative. The chain joins TRBV9 to TRBJ2-1, with unresolved D. This CDR3 reads CASSVMGSPYNEQFF. In nucleotides, the CDR3 is TGTGCCAGCAGCGTAATGGGCTCCCCCTACAATGAGCAGTTCTTC. The variable domain in full, with the rest retrieved from reference TRBV9 and TRBJ2-1, is DSGVTQTPKHLITATGQRVTLRCSPRSGDLSVYWYQQSLDQGLQFLIQYYNGEERAKGNILERFSAQQFPDLHSELNLSSLELGDSALYFCASSVMGSPYNEQFFGPGTRLTVL.